Each of the 19 T cell receptor beta chains below was sequenced from the same sample in a study of Ad26.COV2.S vaccination and SARS-CoV-2 variants. TCRdb's table, derived via immunoSEQ multiplex PCR, lists solely in-frame clones and lacks some. The data contain fewer than 900,000 clones, approximately 88% of them singletons. Treatment reported: around 19 received Ad26.COV2.S at low or high dose, single or two shots; roughly five received placebo; per-sample allocation not given. Samples came from day 63 after the first vaccine or placebo injection. This material consisted of peripheral blood, taken in a trial of Ad26.COV2.S vaccine versus placebo. The source is a person aged 18-60 years who received the Ad26.COV2.S COVID-19 vaccine or a placebo.

The chain employs TRBV19 and TRBJ1-1; weak D call: TRBD1 (6 bases). The length of the CDR3 is 15 residues. Germline assignment: CDR1 LNHDA and CDR2 SQIVND (reference sequence). The V gene lost 3 bases and the J gene lost 1 base, with 12 bases spanning the gap. CDR3 nucleotide sequence: TGTGCCAGTAGTATTCTGGGGGCAGAGAACACTGAAGCTTTCTTT. Residues: CASSILGAENTEAFF.

This clone was observed a handful of times. The chain employs TRBV4-3 and TRBJ2-7; 7 positions match TRBD1. CDR3 length equals 15 residues. V trimming: 1 base; J trimming: 7 bases; junction bases outside the gene matches: 10. Per the germline V gene, CDR1 is LGHNA and CDR2 is YSLEER. CDR3 DNA sequence: TGCGCCAGCAGCCAAGCCACAGGGGAATCTTGGGAGCAGTACTTC. This gives the protein CASSQATGESWEQYF.

Details on this clone: Relative to the germline gene, one junction end is altered; a read error may explain this. J is TRBJ1-1 and V is TRBV2; 12 bases map to TRBD1. Looked up from germline, CDR1 is SNHLY and CDR2 is FYNNEI. The length of the CDR3 is 14 residues. CDR3 DNA sequence: TGTGCCAGCATCCAGGGGGACAGGGGGCGATCCCACCTCTTT. Its protein product is CASIQGDRGRSHLF.

The chain uses TRBV7-2 and TRBJ1-4; 8 nucleotides agree with TRBD1. Germline CDR1 and CDR2: SGHTA and FQGNSA. The CDR3 contains 15 residues. V dropped 5 bases and J dropped 8; count of bases not matched to a gene: 10. This CDR3 is CASSLLRDRTEKLFF. DNA of the CDR3: TGTGCCAGCAGCCTACTCCGGGACAGGACCGAAAAACTGTTTTTT.

The chain uses TRBV5-4 and TRBJ1-2; 8 bases line up with TRBD1. V shed 5 bases, J shed 4 bases, and the junction held 10 bases outside the gene matches. Germline loops: CDR1 SGHNT, CDR2 YYREEE (reference sequence). The CDR3 is made up of 15 amino acids. For the CDR3, the DNA is TGTGCCAGCAGGTCTCCGGGACAGGAAGCCTATGGCTACACCTTC. Residues: CASRSPGQEAYGYTF.

This clone was counted between two and nine times. V is TRBV7-9 and J is TRBJ2-7; D not resolved. Germline V gives CDR1 SEHNR, CDR2 FQNEAQ (reference sequence). This CDR3 spans 13 amino acids. The V and J ends lost 0 bases and 0 bases respectively, with 3 bases between them. The CDR3 spells CASSLAGSYEQYF. CDR3 bases: TGTGCCAGCAGCTTAGCTGGCTCCTACGAGCAGTACTTC. The full variable domain, completed using reference TRBV7-9 and TRBJ2-7, is DTGVSQNPRHKITKRGQNVTFRCDPISEHNRLYWYRQTLGQGPEFLTYFQNEAQLEKSRLLSDRFSAERPKGSFSTLEIQRTEQGDSAMYLCASSLAGSYEQYFGPGTRLTVT.

V gene TRBV24-1 combines with J gene TRBJ2-7, with a tentative D call TRBD1 (6 bases). Germline CDR1 KGHDR, CDR2 SFDVKD. Trimming removed 12 bases from V and 1 base from J, with 9 bases in between. The CDR3 extends over 11 amino acids. The CDR3 region is CAGGTSYEQYF. Written as DNA, the CDR3 is TGTGCCGGGGGCACTTCCTACGAGCAGTACTTC.

The chain uses TRBV24-1 and TRBJ2-2, with a tentative D call TRBD2 (6 bases). Germline V CDR1 and CDR2: KGHDR, SFDVKD. V was cut by 5 bases and J by 3 bases, with 6 bases left in between. The length of the CDR3 is 13 residues. The CDR3 coding sequence is TGTGCCACCAGTGGGGGGGACACCGGGGAGCTGTTTTTT. Residues: CATSGGDTGELFF.

The chain couples TRBV5-1 to TRBJ2-7; D might be TRBD2 (6 bases). Trimming pared 2 bases from V and 0 bases from J, leaving 9 bases between. The germline CDR1 and CDR2 sequences are SGHRS and YFSETQ. There are 14 residues in the CDR3. In DNA, the CDR3 is TGCGCCAGCAGCTTCCGGGAGAGCTCCTACGAGCAGTACTTC. This gives the protein CASSFRESSYEQYF.

The CDR3 bases are TGTGCCTGGAAGAGGACAGGGAGAACCGGGGAGCTGTTTTTT. Translated, it gives CAWKRTGRTGELFF. V usage is TRBV30 and J usage is TRBJ2-2; 8 bases map to TRBD1. The CDR3 runs to 14 residues. V lost 4 bases, J lost 5 bases, and 6 bases stayed unmatched. Germline V CDR1 and CDR2: GTSNPN, SVGIG (reference sequence).

The chain is built from TRBV27 and TRBJ1-5, with D maybe TRBD1 (5 bases). The ends were cut back, 4 bases at V and 6 bases at J, with 13 bases in the middle. The CDR3 contains 14 residues. The germline V gene encodes CDR1 MNHEY and CDR2 SMNVEV (reference sequence). CDR3 protein: CASSSSGRFQPQHF. In nucleotides, the CDR3 is TGTGCCAGCAGTTCGTCAGGGCGGTTTCAGCCCCAGCATTTT.

This sequence joins TRBV5-4 and TRBJ2-7; 9 bases align to TRBD2. The junction had 8 bases not matched to a gene; V was cut back by 3 bases and J by 4 bases. The CDR3 covers 15 residues. The V gene's germline CDR1 is SGHNT and CDR2 YYREEE (reference sequence). Written as DNA, the CDR3 is TGTGCCAGCAGCTCCCCGTCTAGCGGGACGTACGAGCAGTACTTC. It encodes CASSSPSSGTYEQYF.

This chain connects TRBV7-8 to TRBJ2-5, with 9 bases aligning to TRBD1. There are 16 residues in the CDR3. The V gene's germline CDR1 is SGHVS and CDR2 FQNEAQ. J was trimmed by 2 bases and V by 0 bases; bases with no gene match: 4. The DNA for the CDR3 is TGTGCCAGCAGCTTAGCGGGGACAGGGAGGCAAGAGACCCAGTACTTC. Its translation: CASSLAGTGRQETQYF.

This clone was seen just once. This chain links TRBV4-1 with TRBJ1-5; a weak D match, TRBD1 (5 bases). V lost 4 bases, J lost 3 bases, and 22 bases lay in between. The length of the CDR3 is 18 residues. Per the germline V gene, CDR1 is MGHRA and CDR2 is YSYEKL. For the CDR3, the DNA is TGCGCCAGCAGCCCCGATGGAGGGACTACCCGAACCAATCAGCCCCAGCATTTT. This encodes CASSPDGGTTRTNQPQHF.

This chain connects TRBV11-3 to TRBJ2-1; D is tentatively TRBD1 or TRBD2 (5 bases each). V lost 5 bases to trimming and J lost 0 bases, with 14 bases between them. CDR1 is SGHNT, CDR2 YENEEA, per germline. The CDR3 runs to 16 residues. The CDR3 bases are TGTGCCAGCAGCAAGAACAGGAGGAGCTCCTACAATGAGCAGTTCTTC. Its protein is CASSKNRRSSYNEQFF.

The V call is TRBV4-3, the J call TRBJ2-2; D is undetermined. The CDR3 length is 15 residues. CDR1 LGHNA and CDR2 YSLEER come from the germline V gene. The germline V and J ends were trimmed by 4 bases and 0 bases, with 9 bases remaining between them. The DNA for the CDR3 is TGCGCCAGCAGCCGGCGCTGGGCGAACACCGGGGAGCTGTTTTTT. This sequence encodes CASSRRWANTGELFF.

J is TRBJ2-3 and V is TRBV7-2; 7 positions match TRBD1. The CDR3 spans 15 residues. V lost 5 bases, J lost 2 bases, and 7 bases stayed unmatched. In germline, CDR1 is SGHTA, CDR2 FQGNSA. In nucleotides, the CDR3 is TGTGCCAGCAGCGCCCAACAGGGGTCCACAGATACGCAGTATTTT. It is translated as CASSAQQGSTDTQYF. The full variable domain, rest sourced from reference TRBV7-2 and TRBJ2-3, is GAGVSQSPSNKVTEKGKDVELRCDPISGHTALYWYRQSLGQGLEFLIYFQGNSAPDKSGLPSDRFSAERTGGSVSTLTIQRTQQEDSAVYLCASSAQQGSTDTQYFGPGTRLTVL.

The chain joins TRBV2 to TRBJ1-4, with D possibly being TRBD1 (6 bases). Trimming removed 7 bases from V and 7 bases from J, with 13 bases in between. From germline, CDR1 is SNHLY and CDR2 FYNNEI. There are 13 residues in the CDR3. The CDR3 DNA reads TGTGCCAGCATGGGGGCGGTGGTTGAAAAACTGTTTTTT. Translated: CASMGAVVEKLFF.

This clone was picked up a small number of times. The V call is TRBV4-3, the J call TRBJ2-7; D gene uncertain. The V and J ends lost 0 bases and 1 base respectively, with 7 bases between them. Germline-derived CDR1 and CDR2 are LGHNA and YSLEER. The CDR3 contains 14 residues. DNA of the CDR3: TGCGCCAGCAGCCAAGAAGAATCGTCCTACGAGCAGTACTTC. Translation: CASSQEESSYEQYF.